The clone carrying this TCR beta chain came up a few times. Antigen: not known. The CDR3 has 15 amino acids. CDR1 is SGDLS, CDR2 YYNGEE, per germline. The germline V and J ends were trimmed by 2 bases and 2 bases, with 10 bases remaining between them. One entry per CDR3 protein, called by TCRdb with MiXCR from the reads. The sample includes about 490,000 distinct CDR3 sequences, roughly 12% seen only once; the top ten take 9.5% to 13%. This record comes from a study of T cell repertoires in cytomegalovirus infection. Study background: The public TCR beta signatures pointed to both CMV infection and matching HLA type.

Study-wide findings and caveats: Pooled public TCR beta family frequency picked out CMV carriers with the relevant HLA. HLA-C-restricted CMV-specific TCR beta clonotypes prevailed in the ex vivo response.

Material for sequencing was PBMCs. The sequence derives from a human donor in good health (CMV status not recorded). Some clones in this sample may be carry-over from other donors' samples. The chain is built from TRBV9 and TRBJ2-2, with a possible D match to TRBD1 (5 bases). The DNA of the CDR3 is TGTGCCAGCAGCGTTGGGGCAGATAACACCGGGGAGCTGTTTTTT. Amino acid sequence: CASSVGADNTGELFF.